This record concerns one T cell receptor (beta chain) sequence. Antigen specificity is unknown. The data derive from a study of a mutant IDH1 vaccine in newly diagnosed glioma. Study context: In weeks 1, 3, 5, 7, 11, 15, 19 and 23, patients were immunized, eight times in all. Patients were pretreated with radiotherapy, temozolomide, or both, mostly both. Findings of the study overall: Most patients, around 93%, showed vaccine-induced immune responses.

Time point given: week 11, during vaccination. One vaccine dose held 300 ug of mutant IDH1 20-mer peptide and came with topical imiquimod. Each of the donors came in with new WHO grade 3 or 4 astrocytomas that were IDH1-mutant and ATRX-lost. TCRdb keeps only in-frame clones here, not all; method: immunoSEQ multiplex PCR. This table has some 54,000 clones, roughly 90% appearing once. CDR1 and CDR2 from the germline V gene are SGHDN and FVKESK. CDR3 length equals 19 residues. V lost 0 bases and J lost 0; bases outside the gene matches: 12. The V gene is TRBV14, the J gene TRBJ2-5; TRBD1 agrees at 8 bases. This specimen consisted of PBMCs, obtained from a glioma patient whose treatment included an IDH1 peptide vaccine. This TCR was recovered from a man aged 50-60 years with glioma. CDR3 residues: CASSQDGTGSGRYQETQYF. In DNA, the CDR3 is TGTGCCAGCAGCCAAGATGGGACAGGCTCTGGTCGGTACCAAGAGACCCAGTACTTC. Together with reference TRBV14 and TRBJ2-5, the CDR3 gives the full variable domain: EAGVTQFPSHSVIEKGQTVTLRCDPISGHDNLYWYRRVMGKEIKFLLHFVKESKQDESGMPNNRFLAERTGGTYSTLKVQPAELEDSGVYFCASSQDGTGSGRYQETQYFGPGTRLLVL.